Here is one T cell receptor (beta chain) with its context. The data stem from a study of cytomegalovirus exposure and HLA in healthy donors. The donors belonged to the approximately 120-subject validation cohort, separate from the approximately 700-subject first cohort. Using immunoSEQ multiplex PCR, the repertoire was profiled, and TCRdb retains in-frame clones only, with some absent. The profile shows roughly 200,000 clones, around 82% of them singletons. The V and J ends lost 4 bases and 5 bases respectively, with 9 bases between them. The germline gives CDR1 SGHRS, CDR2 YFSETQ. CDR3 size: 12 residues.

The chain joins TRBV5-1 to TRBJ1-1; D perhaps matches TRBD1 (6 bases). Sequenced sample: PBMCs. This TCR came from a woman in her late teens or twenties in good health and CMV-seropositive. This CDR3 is CASSMQGTEAFF. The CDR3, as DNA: TGCGCCAGCAGCATGCAGGGGACTGAAGCTTTCTTT.